A single sample is the source of the 28 T cell receptor beta chains below, sequenced in a study of identical twins. Via MiXCR, TCRdb re-called the 5' RACE reads, giving one row per CDR3 protein. The table records roughly 250,000 distinct CDR3 sequences, roughly 7.5% of them present only once. These data also featured in a second study, about yellow fever vaccine responses in identical twins.

The sequenced sample consisted of CD8+ T cells sorted from blood. Source of these receptors: a woman aged 18-29 years in good health.

There are many counts of this clonotype. In DNA, the CDR3 is TGTGCCAGCAGTTTACGTACAGGCGTACATTCACCCCTCCACTTT. It codes for CASSLRTGVHSPLHF. The chain joins TRBV12-3 or TRBV12-4 to TRBJ1-6, with D perhaps matching TRBD1 (5 bases). Trimming shortened V by 2 bases and J by 8 bases, and 13 bases separated the two germline ends. The length of the CDR3 is 15 residues.

V and J are TRBV29-1 and TRBJ2-5; D gene unclear. V was clipped by 7 bases and J by 7 bases, with 16 bases between them. The CDR3 has 12 amino acids. Germline CDR1 reads SQVTM; CDR2 reads ANQGSEA. The CDR3 here is CSACGDIGTQYF. In DNA form, the CDR3 reads TGCAGCGCCTGTGGGGATATAGGGACCCAGTACTTC.

This clonotype has just a few counts. V gene TRBV29-1 combines with J gene TRBJ2-5; a weak D match, TRBD2 (6 bases). The CDR3 length is 13 residues. The germline V and J ends were trimmed by 1 base and 4 bases, with 10 bases remaining between them. The germline CDR1 and CDR2 sequences are SQVTM and ANQGSEA. DNA of the CDR3: TGCAGCGTTGAAGGCGGGGTTCTAGAGACCCAGTACTTC. This translates into CSVEGGVLETQYF.

This chain connects TRBV9 to TRBJ1-2; D ambiguous. The V end was cut by 7 bases, the J end by 1 base, with 8 bases between. The CDR3 spans 12 residues. Looked up from germline, CDR1 is SGDLS and CDR2 is YYNGEE. The CDR3 DNA follows: TGTGCCAGCTCCGGAGATAACTATGGCTACACCTTC. Translating gives CASSGDNYGYTF.

This clonotype appeared a few times. The chain uses TRBV3-1 and TRBJ2-3, with D tentatively TRBD2 (6 bases). CDR1 and CDR2 from the germline V gene are LGHDT and YNNKEL (reference sequence). The CDR3 extends over 15 amino acids. The V gene lost 4 bases and the J gene lost 1 base, with 12 bases spanning the gap. This CDR3 is CASSPHGGGTDTQYF. The CDR3 DNA reads as TGTGCCAGCAGCCCGCACGGGGGTGGCACAGATACGCAGTATTTT.

CDR3 protein: CASSPRAGAGTDTQYF. CDR3 nucleotide sequence: TGTGCCAGCAGCCCCAGAGCGGGAGCGGGCACAGATACGCAGTATTTT. The V gene is TRBV9, the J gene TRBJ2-3; 8 bases match TRBD2. There are 16 residues in the CDR3. The V segment lost 4 bases and the J segment 1 base; nucleotides outside the gene matches: 8. Looked up from germline, CDR1 is SGDLS and CDR2 is YYNGEE.

V gene TRBV7-6 combines with J gene TRBJ2-1, with 15 bases that match TRBD2. Germline V gene data show CDR1 as SGHVS and CDR2 as FNYEAQ. CDR3 length equals 17 residues. The ends lost 3 bases at V and 7 bases at J; junction bases unmatched: 7. The CDR3 here is CASSLWTSGRDGNEQFF. The CDR3 DNA reads TGTGCCAGCAGCTTGTGGACTAGCGGGAGGGATGGGAATGAGCAGTTCTTC.

This clonotype has ten or more counts. The rearrangement uses TRBV4-1 and TRBJ2-3, with TRBD1 matching over 9 bases. The CDR3 sequence is 16 residues long. Germline V gene sequence: CDR1 MGHRA, CDR2 YSYEKL. Trimming at V came to 0 bases and at J to 1 base, leaving 2 bases not matched to a gene. The CDR3 sequence: CASSQDRTGGTDTQYF. CDR3 DNA sequence: TGCGCCAGCAGCCAAGATCGGACAGGGGGCACAGATACGCAGTATTTT.

This chain connects TRBV6-5 to TRBJ2-2, with a weak D call TRBD1 (6 bases). This CDR3 is built from 15 residues. Deletions cut 0 bases from V and 2 bases from J, with 7 bases between. Germline loops: CDR1 MNHEY, CDR2 SVGAGI. As DNA, the CDR3 is TGTGCCAGCAGTTACTCGACAGGAAACACCGGGGAGCTGTTTTTT. Its protein is CASSYSTGNTGELFF.

The chain has TRBV4-2 and TRBJ2-3; 7 positions match TRBD2. The junction had 2 bases not matched to a gene; V was cut back by 4 bases and J by 7 bases. The CDR3 is 12 amino acids. Germline V lookup: CDR1 LGHNA, CDR2 YNFKEQ. The CDR3 loop is CASSPGGYTQYF. The DNA of the CDR3 is TGTGCCAGCAGCCCCGGGGGGTATACGCAGTATTTT.

This clonotype was recorded a few times. V and J are TRBV28 and TRBJ1-2; 9 positions agree with TRBD1. The CDR3 consists of 12 residues. Per the germline V gene, CDR1 is MDHEN and CDR2 is SYDVKM. The V gene end was trimmed by 8 bases and the J gene end by 8 bases; junction bases not matched to a gene: 6. CDR3 bases: TGTGCCAGCCAAACAGGGGGCTGGGGCTACACCTTC. Amino acid sequence: CASQTGGWGYTF.

This clonotype was counted only a few times. The chain is built from TRBV18 and TRBJ2-7, with D possibly matching TRBD2 (8 bases). The CDR3 contains 20 residues. Germline V gene sequence: CDR1 KGHSH, CDR2 LQKENI. The germline V and J ends were trimmed by 4 bases and 6 bases, with 34 bases remaining between them. The DNA of the CDR3 is TGTGCCAGCTCACTATATGGGGGACAGTCTGGACTAGCCGGGGTAAGCGAGCAGTACGTC. Protein: CASSLYGGQSGLAGVSEQYV.

This clonotype was recorded at least ten times. The chain recombines TRBV16 with TRBJ2-7; D uncertain. The V gene's germline CDR1 is KGHSY and CDR2 FQNENV. V lost 4 bases and J lost 3, with 13 bases in between. The CDR3 has 14 residues. The CDR3 region is CASSPQSAGYEQYF. CDR3 DNA sequence: TGTGCCAGCAGCCCACAATCGGCAGGCTACGAGCAGTACTTC.

J is TRBJ2-3 and V is TRBV2, with 7 bases that match TRBD2. Trimming took 5 bases from V and 2 from J; bases not matched to a gene: 7. The CDR3 length is 15 residues. Germline V CDR1 and CDR2: SNHLY, FYNNEI. CDR3 amino acids: CASSISAGSTDTQYF. The CDR3, as DNA: TGTGCCAGCAGTATATCAGCGGGATCCACAGATACGCAGTATTTT.

This rearrangement joins TRBV2 to TRBJ2-5, with 7 bases matching TRBD1. The length of the CDR3 is 13 residues. V lost 4 bases, J lost 3 bases, and 2 bases stayed unmatched. Germline lookup yields CDR1 SNHLY and CDR2 FYNNEI. CDR3 residues: CASSAQGEETQYF. In DNA form, the CDR3 reads TGTGCCAGCAGTGCTCAGGGGGAAGAGACCCAGTACTTC. The full variable domain, rest sourced from reference TRBV2 and TRBJ2-5, is EPEVTQTPSHQVTQMGQEVILRCVPISNHLYFYWYRQILGQKVEFLVSFYNNEISEKSEIFDDQFSVERPDGSNFTLKIRSTKLEDSAMYFCASSAQGEETQYFGPGTRLLVL.

The sample holds many counts of this clonotype. The chain joins TRBV29-1 to TRBJ1-5, with 8 nucleotides matching TRBD1. CDR3 length equals 14 residues. V trimming: 4 bases; J trimming: 6 bases; junction bases outside the gene matches: 8. Germline lookup yields CDR1 SQVTM and CDR2 ANQGSEA. The CDR3 here is CSVGLGQGGQPQHF. The DNA for the CDR3 is TGCAGCGTTGGGTTAGGACAGGGCGGTCAGCCCCAGCATTTT.

At least ten counts were recorded for this clonotype. The chain couples TRBV29-1 to TRBJ2-1, with 9 bases aligning to TRBD2. V lost 2 bases, J lost 0 bases, and 23 bases stayed unmatched. Germline CDR1 reads SQVTM; CDR2 reads ANQGSEA. CDR3 length equals 22 residues. This CDR3 reads CSVELRGRTFGGRALSYNEQFF. The DNA of the CDR3 is TGCAGCGTTGAATTACGGGGTCGGACTTTTGGCGGGAGGGCCCTCTCCTACAATGAGCAGTTCTTC.

This sequence joins TRBV20-1 and TRBJ2-3; no clear D gene. CDR1 is DFQATT and CDR2 is SNEGSKA in the germline V gene (reference sequence). The CDR3 length is 11 residues. Trimming removed 5 bases at V and 2 bases at J, with 5 bases between. The CDR3 reads CSALITDTQYF. CDR3 bases: TGCAGTGCTCTAATCACAGATACGCAGTATTTT.

This clonotype came up a few times. The chain employs TRBV11-2 and TRBJ2-1; D is possibly TRBD1 or TRBD2 (5 bases each). CDR3 size: 16 residues. The germline V gene has CDR1 SGHAT and CDR2 FQNNGV. Deletions cut 0 bases from V and 5 bases from J, with 14 bases between. Here the CDR3 DNA reads TGTGCCAGCAGCTTAGAAGGGCCCTTGGGGGACAATGAGCAGTTCTTC. Translated, it gives CASSLEGPLGDNEQFF.

The V and J genes are TRBV29-1 and TRBJ2-2, with D perhaps matching TRBD1 (6 bases). Germline V gene data show CDR1 as SQVTM and CDR2 as ANQGSEA. The CDR3 runs 15 residues. V lost 4 bases to trimming and J lost 1 base, with 13 bases between them. CDR3 nucleotide sequence: TGCAGCGTTGCCGACAGGAGTTTGAACACCGGGGAGCTGTTTTTT. Protein: CSVADRSLNTGELFF.

This clonotype was seen many times. The V gene is TRBV15, the J gene TRBJ1-4, with 9 positions matching TRBD1. The germline V gene encodes CDR1 LNHNV and CDR2 YYDKDF (reference sequence). The CDR3 is made up of 19 amino acids. Unmatched junction bases numbered 14, after V lost 0 bases and J lost 6 bases. Here the CDR3 DNA reads TGTGCCACCAGCAGAGATGGCACCATCTCACAGGGGGCTTATGAAAAACTGTTTTTT. Translated, it gives CATSRDGTISQGAYEKLFF. Complete variable domain (other parts from reference TRBV15 and TRBJ1-4): DAMVIQNPRYQVTQFGKPVTLSCSQTLNHNVMYWYQQKSSQAPKLLFHYYDKDFNNEADTPDNFQSRRPNTSFCFLDIRSPGLGDTAMYLCATSRDGTISQGAYEKLFFGSGTQLSVL.

Only a few counts were recorded for this clonotype. The rearrangement joins TRBV3-1 to TRBJ2-7; TRBD2 agrees at 10 bases. CDR3 size: 16 residues. Trimming took 0 bases from V and 2 from J; bases not matched to a gene: 4. Germline V gene sequence: CDR1 LGHDT, CDR2 YNNKEL (reference sequence). CDR3 nucleotides: TGTGCCAGCAGCCAAGAAGCTAGCGGGAGCCCCTACGAGCAGTACTTC. It codes for CASSQEASGSPYEQYF.

The chain couples TRBV7-2 to TRBJ2-2; 10 bases line up with TRBD2. This CDR3 has 16 residues. V gave up 6 bases and J gave up 1 base; unmatched junction bases: 5. Germline-derived CDR1 and CDR2 are SGHTA and FQGNSA. CDR3 loop: CASSRLAGGNTGELFF. The CDR3, as DNA: TGTGCCAGCAGTCGTTTAGCGGGGGGGAACACCGGGGAGCTGTTTTTT.

This clonotype has ten or more counts. This sequence joins TRBV7-6 and TRBJ1-3; D is undetermined. Germline values: CDR1 SGHVS, CDR2 FNYEAQ. V was pared by 1 base and J by 0 bases, with 10 bases between. This CDR3 has 16 residues. CDR3 amino acids: CASSLGGLGSGNTIYF. The CDR3 DNA is TGTGCCAGCAGCTTAGGTGGTCTGGGCTCTGGAAACACCATATATTTT.

The chain recombines TRBV7-2 with TRBJ2-7, with D tentatively TRBD1 (6 bases). From germline, CDR1 is SGHTA and CDR2 FQGNSA. The V end lost 1 base, the J end lost 5 bases, and 15 bases lay between the germline ends. The length of the CDR3 is 15 residues. CDR3 residues: CASSLGWGRDNEQYV. The DNA of the CDR3 is TGTGCCAGCAGCTTAGGTTGGGGCAGGGACAACGAGCAGTACGTC.

In its sample, this clonotype was seen a few times. V and J are TRBV19 and TRBJ2-5, with D uncertain. V was trimmed by 5 bases and J by 2 bases, leaving 6 bases between them. Germline CDR1 and CDR2: LNHDA and SQIVND (reference sequence). This CDR3 has 12 amino acids. This chain's CDR3 is CASSGVQETQYF. CDR3 nucleotide sequence: TGTGCCAGTAGTGGGGTACAAGAGACCCAGTACTTC.

The J gene is TRBJ2-5, the V gene TRBV6-1, with 8 bases that match TRBD2. V lost 8 bases and J lost 2; bases outside the gene matches: 10. Germline V gene lookup returns CDR1 MNHNS and CDR2 SASEGT. CDR3 size: 15 residues. The chain's CDR3 is CASSREAWGQETQYF. The DNA for the CDR3 is TGTGCCAGCTCGCGGGAGGCGTGGGGACAAGAGACCCAGTACTTC.

In its sample, this clonotype was seen a few times. The V call is TRBV15, the J call TRBJ2-3; weak D call: TRBD2 (9 bases). Trimming left V 5 bases short and J 2 bases short, with 23 bases between. The CDR3 is made up of 18 amino acids. The V gene's germline CDR1 is LNHNV and CDR2 YYDKDF (reference sequence). CDR3 region: CATSSQGVSGSPTDTQYF. The DNA for the CDR3 is TGTGCCACCAGCTCACAGGGGGTTAGCGGGAGCCCCACAGATACGCAGTATTTT.